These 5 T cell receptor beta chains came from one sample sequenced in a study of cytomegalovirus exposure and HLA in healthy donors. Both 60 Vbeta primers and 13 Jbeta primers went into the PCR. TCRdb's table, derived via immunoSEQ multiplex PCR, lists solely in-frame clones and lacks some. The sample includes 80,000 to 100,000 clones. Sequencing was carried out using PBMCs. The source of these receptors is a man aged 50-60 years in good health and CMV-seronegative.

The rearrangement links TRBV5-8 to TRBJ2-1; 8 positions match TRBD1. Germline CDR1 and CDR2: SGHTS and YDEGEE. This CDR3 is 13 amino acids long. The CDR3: CATDRGLYNEQFF. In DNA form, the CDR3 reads TGTGCTACCGACAGGGGCCTTTACAATGAGCAGTTCTTC.

DNA of the CDR3: TGTGCCAGCAGCCGTACGGGACAGGGGACCTACGAGCAGTACTTC. It yields the protein CASSRTGQGTYEQYF. This chain joins TRBV7-2 and TRBJ2-7; 10 bases are a match to TRBD1. Germline loops: CDR1 SGHTA, CDR2 FQGNSA. J lost 2 bases, V lost 5 bases, and 6 bases had no gene match. The CDR3 contains 15 residues.

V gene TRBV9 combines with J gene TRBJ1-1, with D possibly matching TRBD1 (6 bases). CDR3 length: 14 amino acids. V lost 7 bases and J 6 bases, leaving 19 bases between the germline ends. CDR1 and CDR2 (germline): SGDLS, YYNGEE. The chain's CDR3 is CASGPGQKRAEAFF. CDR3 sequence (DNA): TGTGCCAGCGGCCCCGGACAGAAACGGGCTGAAGCTTTCTTT.

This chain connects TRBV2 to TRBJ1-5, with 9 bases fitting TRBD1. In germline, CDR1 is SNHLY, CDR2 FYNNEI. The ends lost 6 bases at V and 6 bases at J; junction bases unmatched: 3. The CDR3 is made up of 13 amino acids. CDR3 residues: CASRTGGSQPQHF. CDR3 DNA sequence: TGTGCCAGCAGGACAGGGGGTAGTCAGCCCCAGCATTTT.

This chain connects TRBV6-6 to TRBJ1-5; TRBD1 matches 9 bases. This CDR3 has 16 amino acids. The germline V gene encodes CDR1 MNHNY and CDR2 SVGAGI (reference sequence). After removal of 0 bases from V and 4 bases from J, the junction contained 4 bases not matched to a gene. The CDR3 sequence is CASSYSGQGYNQPQHF. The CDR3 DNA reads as TGTGCCAGCAGTTACTCAGGACAGGGGTATAATCAGCCCCAGCATTTT.